The clone carrying this T cell receptor (beta chain) has just one count. Researchers took RNA transcripts and amplified the TCR beta CDR3 regions from them. First-round RT-PCR targeting the TCR CDR3 was performed with the HTBI primer set. Each CDR3 protein gets one entry after TCRdb re-called the multiplex PCR reads with MiXCR. The table has hundreds of thousands of distinct CDR3 sequences, around a quarter seen once; the top ten hold 11%. Germline CDR1 and CDR2: KGHDR and SFDVKD. This CDR3 is built from 13 residues. Trimming left V 9 bases short and J 4 bases short, with 12 bases between. The data belong to a study of T cells in Graves' hyperthyroidism and ophthalmopathy.

This TCR derives from a woman aged 30 to 39 with Graves' ophthalmopathy. The chain carries TRBV24-1 and TRBJ1-3; D unresolved. What was sequenced was blood. CDR3 DNA: TGTGCCACCCCGGAGTCGTTAGGAAACACCATATATTTT. This translates into CATPESLGNTIYF.